These T cell receptor beta chains were read from a single sample in a study of blood T cell repertoires in COVID-19. Clones were read by immunoSEQ multiplex PCR, and TCRdb kept only the in-frame ones, dropping some. The data show approximately 94,000 clones, just over 85% seen once. Sequenced input: peripheral blood. The receptors derive from a woman between 65 and 79 years old with acute or convalescent COVID-19. The conserved cysteine and the conserved F or W are not part of the CDR3 here. Each record gives: CDR3 protein, V gene.

ASSPLGQGYEQY	TRBV18
ASSTNTVVNYGYT	TRBV19
ASREGLDEQY	TRBV2
ATSGSGNQPQH	TRBV24-1
ASSLGRNEKLF	TRBV5-6
ASSYSAGNYNEQF	TRBV6-5
ASQLAGPHEQY	TRBV6-5
ASSPAGFSYNEQF	TRBV18
ATRRTSGNSEQF	TRBV24-1
ASSEQGYTEAF	TRBV2
ASSYPLAGGSSYEQY	TRBV6-2/TRBV6-3
ASSSDARGTSGRYEQY	TRBV25-1